This TCR beta chain was sequenced during a study of blood T cell repertoires in COVID-19. Study background: Samples representing acute and convalescent COVID-19 were sourced from the United States, Italy and Spain. Nucleic acid was either cDNA or gDNA, and it came from T cells, B-cell-depleted T cells, or PBMCs.

With regard to this clone: Different DNA sequences within this sample yield the same CDR3.

Authors' data handling: Estimation of nucleated cell counts relied on the amplification of reference gene primers. The method was immunoSEQ multiplex PCR; TCRdb's version includes in-frame clones alone and lacks a portion of them. That table is the source of V, J and clone size, and D and trimming were worked out from the DNA. This sample has hundreds of thousands of clones, with 70% to 90% found just once. Germline CDR1 reads SNHLY; CDR2 reads FYNNEI. Trimming took 1 base from V and 9 from J; bases not matched to a gene: 16. The CDR3 runs to 19 residues. The sequence was obtained from a human donor in a cohort sampled during active COVID-19. Sequencing was done on a sample of peripheral blood. The genes are TRBV2 and TRBJ2-1, with 12 bases fitting TRBD2. The CDR3 protein is CASSEEASGGAGAPIEQFF. CDR3 DNA: TGTGCCAGCAGTGAAGAGGCTAGCGGGGGGGCGGGGGCCCCTATTGAGCAGTTCTTC.